The 14 T cell receptor beta chains given below trace back to one sample, sequenced in a study of blood T cell repertoires in COVID-19. Profiled with immunoSEQ multiplex PCR; TCRdb holds only in-frame clones, not every one. The table has around 360,000 clones, roughly 87% seen once. Sequenced sample: PBMCs or T cells enriched from blood (not recorded which). These receptors were obtained from a woman aged 25 to 39 who had recovered from COVID-19.

This rearrangement joins TRBV5-1 to TRBJ2-7; 7 bases align to TRBD1. After removal of 3 bases from V and 6 bases from J, the junction contained 3 bases not matched to a gene. The CDR3 loop spans 12 amino acids. Germline-derived CDR1 and CDR2 are SGHRS and YFSETQ. CDR3 protein: CASSWAGGEQYF. In DNA, the CDR3 is TGCGCCAGCAGCTGGGCAGGGGGCGAGCAGTACTTC.

The J gene is TRBJ2-2, the V gene TRBV24-1; the match to TRBD2 covers 11 bases. J lost 3 bases, V lost 12 bases, and 11 bases had no gene match. The CDR3 totals 16 residues. Germline V gene sequence: CDR1 KGHDR, CDR2 SFDVKD. This CDR3 reads CAASSGLAVDTGELFF. CDR3 nucleotide sequence: TGTGCCGCCTCCTCGGGACTAGCGGTTGACACCGGGGAGCTGTTTTTT.

The J gene is TRBJ1-6, the V gene TRBV2; D unresolved. Germline V lookup: CDR1 SNHLY, CDR2 FYNNEI. This CDR3 is 14 amino acids long. Trimming left V 3 bases short and J 3 bases short, with 6 bases between. In nucleotides, the CDR3 is TGTGCCAGCAGTGACCGCGTCTATAATTCACCCCTCCACTTT. This codes for CASSDRVYNSPLHF. Combining the CDR3 with reference TRBV2 and TRBJ1-6 gives the whole variable domain EPEVTQTPSHQVTQMGQEVILRCVPISNHLYFYWYRQILGQKVEFLVSFYNNEISEKSEIFDDQFSVERPDGSNFTLKIRSTKLEDSAMYFCASSDRVYNSPLHFGNGTRLTVT.

The V call is TRBV6-5, the J call TRBJ1-3, with a possible D match to TRBD1 (6 bases). The V end was cut by 7 bases, the J end by 1 base, with 11 bases between. Germline V lookup: CDR1 MNHEY, CDR2 SVGAGI. The CDR3 is made up of 14 amino acids. The CDR3 here is CASTQGGSGNTIYF. CDR3 coding DNA: TGTGCCAGCACCCAAGGGGGATCTGGAAACACCATATATTTT.

This rearrangement joins TRBV5-4 to TRBJ2-1, with TRBD2 as a possible D gene (7 bases). Germline loops: CDR1 SGHNT, CDR2 YYREEE (reference sequence). CDR3 length: 15 amino acids. Trimming cost V 1 base and J 6 bases, with 14 bases left between them. CDR3 sequence (DNA): TGTGCCAGCAGCTTGCTCGCGGGGGCCATCAATGAGCAGTTCTTC. Translation: CASSLLAGAINEQFF.

The CDR3 coding sequence is TGTGCCAGCGGGACTAGCGGGTTCAATGAGCAGTTCTTC. Its protein product is CASGTSGFNEQFF. The genes are TRBV19 and TRBJ2-1; 12 positions match TRBD2. V trimming: 9 bases; J trimming: 6 bases; junction bases outside the gene matches: 3. CDR1 is LNHDA and CDR2 is SQIVND in the germline V gene (reference sequence). The CDR3 consists of 13 residues. The variable domain in full, completed from reference TRBV19 and TRBJ2-1, reads DGGITQSPKYLFRKEGQNVTLSCEQNLNHDAMYWYRQDPGQGLRLIYYSQIVNDFQKGDIAEGYSVSREKKESFPLTVTSAQKNPTAFYLCASGTSGFNEQFFGPGTRLTVL.

J is TRBJ2-5 and V is TRBV7-6; 16 bases agree with TRBD2. The germline gives CDR1 SGHVS, CDR2 FNYEAQ. CDR3 length equals 17 residues. With 5 bases clipped from V and 5 bases from J, the junction kept 8 bases outside the gene matches. In DNA, the CDR3 is TGTGCCAGCAGCATAGGGACTAGCGGGAGGGGAGAGGAGACCCAGTACTTC. Amino acid sequence: CASSIGTSGRGEETQYF.

Points on this clone: Additional DNA sequences in this sample encode the identical CDR3. J is TRBJ1-1 and V is TRBV28; TRBD1 matches 7 bases. Germline V gene data show CDR1 as MDHEN and CDR2 as SYDVKM. This CDR3 has 12 amino acids. Germline trimming cut 6 bases from V and 4 bases from J; bases unmatched to any gene: 2. The CDR3 loop reads CASSSGGTEAFF. The CDR3 DNA follows: TGTGCCAGCAGCTCAGGGGGCACTGAAGCTTTCTTT.

The chain employs TRBV6-5 and TRBJ2-1; the D gene is possibly TRBD2 (6 bases). The CDR3 sequence is 15 residues long. V lost 2 bases, J lost 0 bases, and 8 bases lay in between. Germline V CDR1 and CDR2: MNHEY, SVGAGI. The CDR3 DNA is TGTGCCAGCAGTTACGCGGGGAGCTCCTACAATGAGCAGTTCTTC. Translating gives CASSYAGSSYNEQFF.

The chain joins TRBV5-1 to TRBJ2-7; possibly TRBD1 for D (6 bases). There are 12 residues in the CDR3. The V end lost 2 bases, the J end lost 6 bases, and 9 bases lay between the germline ends. Per germline, CDR1 SGHRS and CDR2 YFSETQ. CDR3 in amino acids: CASSFTGTEQYF. The CDR3 nucleotides read TGCGCCAGCAGCTTTACAGGGACCGAGCAGTACTTC.

The genes are TRBV19 and TRBJ1-1; TRBD1 is a possible D gene (5 bases). Germline CDR1 reads LNHDA; CDR2 reads SQIVND (reference sequence). Trimming removed 8 bases at V and 6 bases at J, with 13 bases between. The CDR3 covers 12 residues. CDR3 DNA: TGTGCCAGTGCCTTCGCGGGGGCTGAAGCTTTCTTT. Its protein is CASAFAGAEAFF.

This rearrangement joins TRBV13 to TRBJ2-1; 7 bases align to TRBD2. CDR1 is PRHDT, CDR2 FYEKMQ, per germline (reference sequence). The CDR3 sequence is 17 residues long. Trimming took 4 bases from V and 1 from J; bases not matched to a gene: 10. The CDR3 coding sequence is TGTGCCAGCAGCTCCGTCGGAGGGAGGGGTTCCTACAATGAGCAGTTCTTC. Protein: CASSSVGGRGSYNEQFF.

J is TRBJ2-3 and V is TRBV20-1, with 9 bases fitting TRBD2. The V gene's germline CDR1 is DFQATT and CDR2 SNEGSKA (reference sequence). J was trimmed by 2 bases and V by 3 bases; bases with no gene match: 6. The CDR3 consists of 15 residues. Here the CDR3 DNA reads TGCAGTGCTAGTACTGCTAGCGGGGCCACAGATACGCAGTATTTT. It encodes CSASTASGATDTQYF.

The chain combines TRBV9 with TRBJ2-1; 12 positions match TRBD2. The germline gives CDR1 SGDLS, CDR2 YYNGEE. After removal of 3 bases from V and 4 bases from J, the junction contained 14 bases not matched to a gene. The CDR3 runs to 19 residues. In nucleotides, the CDR3 is TGTGCCAGCAGCGCGAGGGCAGGACTAGCGGGGCCCCGATACAATGAGCAGTTCTTC. Amino acids: CASSARAGLAGPRYNEQFF.